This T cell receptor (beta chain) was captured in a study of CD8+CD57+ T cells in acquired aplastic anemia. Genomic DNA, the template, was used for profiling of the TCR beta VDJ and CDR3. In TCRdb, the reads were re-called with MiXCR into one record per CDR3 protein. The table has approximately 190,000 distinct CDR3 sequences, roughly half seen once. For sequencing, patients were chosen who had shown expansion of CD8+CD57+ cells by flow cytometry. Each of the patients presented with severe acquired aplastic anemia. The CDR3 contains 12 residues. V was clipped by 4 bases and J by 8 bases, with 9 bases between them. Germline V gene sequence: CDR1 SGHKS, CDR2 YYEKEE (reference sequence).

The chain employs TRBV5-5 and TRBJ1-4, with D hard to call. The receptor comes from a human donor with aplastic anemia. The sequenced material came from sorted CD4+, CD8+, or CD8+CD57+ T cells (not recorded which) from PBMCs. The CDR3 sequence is CASSGVGEKLFF. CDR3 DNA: TGTGCCAGCAGCGGGGTGGGGGAAAAACTGTTTTTT.